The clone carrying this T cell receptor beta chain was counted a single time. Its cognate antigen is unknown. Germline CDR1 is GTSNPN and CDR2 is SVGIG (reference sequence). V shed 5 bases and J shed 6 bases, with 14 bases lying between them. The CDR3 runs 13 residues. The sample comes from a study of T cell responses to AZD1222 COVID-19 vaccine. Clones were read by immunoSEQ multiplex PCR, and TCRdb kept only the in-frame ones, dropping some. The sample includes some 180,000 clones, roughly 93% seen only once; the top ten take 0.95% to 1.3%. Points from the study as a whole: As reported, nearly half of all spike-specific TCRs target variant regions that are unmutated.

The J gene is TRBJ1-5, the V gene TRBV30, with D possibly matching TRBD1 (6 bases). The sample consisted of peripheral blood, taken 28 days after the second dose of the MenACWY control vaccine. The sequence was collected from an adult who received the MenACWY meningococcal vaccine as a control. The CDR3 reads CAWGRQATQPQHF. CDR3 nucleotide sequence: TGTGCCTGGGGCAGACAGGCGACTCAGCCCCAGCATTTT.